This T cell receptor (beta chain) originates from a study of blood T cell repertoires in COVID-19. Study as a whole: Sources were T cells, B-cell-depleted T cells, or PBMCs; the material itself was cDNA or gDNA.

The ends were cut back, 4 bases at V and 4 bases at J, with 11 bases in the middle. Germline V lookup: CDR1 ENHRY, CDR2 SYGVKD. There are 13 residues in the CDR3. Under the authors' procedure: Amplifying reference gene primers gave estimates of nucleated cell counts. Only in-frame clones appear in the TCRdb table, and some are missing; sequencing was by immunoSEQ multiplex PCR. The V and J calls and clone size were taken over from that table, and D and trimming were inferred from the DNA. The top ten hold around 8% of the sample, which has a few hundred thousand clones, around 87% seen once. This chain links TRBV10-3 with TRBJ2-7; D is possibly TRBD1 (6 bases). This TCR was sampled from a woman aged 50 to 60 who had recovered from COVID-19. The specimen was peripheral blood. The CDR3 protein is CAISVQGDYEQYF. The DNA of the CDR3 is TGTGCCATCAGTGTACAGGGTGATTACGAGCAGTACTTC.